These T cell receptor beta chains were read from a single sample in a study of shared clonotypes between healthy human individuals. Sequencing used immunoSEQ multiplex PCR; TCRdb keeps in-frame clones, though not all of them. The table includes 490,000 or so clones, about three quarters detected once. Sequences were obtained from PBMCs. The receptor source for this set is a middle-aged woman in good health. Some clones in this sample may be carry-over from other donors' samples. Each CDR3 is given with its conserved first and last residue. Each record gives: V gene, D gene, J gene, clone size, CDR3 DNA, CDR3 protein. The D gene is left open where the match is weak. Expanded clones get a size class; other rows say once, few or many, or leave the size out.

V gene: TRBV6-1; D gene: NA; J gene: TRBJ2-7; clone size: NA; CDR3 DNA: TGTGCCAGCAGTGAAGCGCCACCGTATGAGCAGTACTTC; CDR3 protein: CASSEAPPYEQYF
V gene: TRBV6-5; D gene: TRBD1; J gene: TRBJ2-7; clone size: NA; CDR3 DNA: TGTGCCAGCAGTCCCAGCTTTCAGGGGGTGCACGAGCAGTACTTC; CDR3 protein: CASSPSFQGVHEQYF
V gene: TRBV6-5; D gene: NA; J gene: TRBJ2-3; clone size: NA; CDR3 DNA: TGTGCCAGCAGTTACAGCCCCCCCACTGGCACAGATACGCAGTATTTT; CDR3 protein: CASSYSPPTGTDTQYF
V gene: TRBV7-2; D gene: NA; J gene: TRBJ1-1; clone size: NA; CDR3 DNA: TGTGCCAGCAGCATAACAGTGAACACTGAAGCTTTCTTT; CDR3 protein: CASSITVNTEAFF
V gene: TRBV20-1; D gene: NA; J gene: TRBJ2-3; clone size: NA; CDR3 DNA: TGCAGTGCAACTGGCGCAGATACGCAGTATTTT; CDR3 protein: CSATGADTQYF
V gene: TRBV19; D gene: TRBD1; J gene: TRBJ1-2; clone size: NA; CDR3 DNA: TGTGCCAGTAGTCCGTCGACAGGGGGCAGCTATGGCTACACCTTC; CDR3 protein: CASSPSTGGSYGYTF
V gene: TRBV27; D gene: NA; J gene: TRBJ1-4; clone size: NA; CDR3 DNA: TGTGCCAGCAGTTTATCGGGTACCCTGGAAAAACTGTTTTTT; CDR3 protein: CASSLSGTLEKLFF
V gene: TRBV6-1; D gene: NA; J gene: TRBJ1-3; clone size: once; CDR3 DNA: TGTGCCAGCAGGGACCGAGGCTCTGGAAACACCATATATTTT; CDR3 protein: CASRDRGSGNTIYF
V gene: TRBV6-5; D gene: NA; J gene: TRBJ2-1; clone size: NA; CDR3 DNA: TGTGCCAGCAGTTACGGTGGGAATGAGCAGTTCTTC; CDR3 protein: CASSYGGNEQFF
V gene: TRBV27; D gene: TRBD1; J gene: TRBJ2-7; clone size: NA; CDR3 DNA: TGTGCCAGCAGTCCAGGGGGCCCCTACGAGCAGTACTTC; CDR3 protein: CASSPGGPYEQYF
V gene: TRBV28; D gene: NA; J gene: TRBJ2-1; clone size: NA; CDR3 DNA: TGTGCCAGCCTAGCGTATGGGCAGGGTGATGAGCAGTTCTTC; CDR3 protein: CASLAYGQGDEQFF
V gene: TRBV9; D gene: NA; J gene: TRBJ1-1; clone size: NA; CDR3 DNA: TGTGCCAGCAGCGTAGTAGGGGAAGAGACTGAAGCTTTCTTT; CDR3 protein: CASSVVGEETEAFF
V gene: TRBV29-1; D gene: NA; J gene: TRBJ1-1; clone size: NA; CDR3 DNA: TGCAGCGTTGAAGGCCGCCAAAGGACAGAAGCTTTCTTT; CDR3 protein: CSVEGRQRTEAFF
V gene: TRBV18; D gene: NA; J gene: TRBJ2-7; clone size: NA; CDR3 DNA: TGTGCCAGCTCACTTGGGGTCTCCTACGAGCAGTACTTC; CDR3 protein: CASSLGVSYEQYF
V gene: TRBV4-2; D gene: NA; J gene: TRBJ1-1; clone size: NA; CDR3 DNA: TGTGCCAGCAGCCAAGCCACTGAAGCTTTCTTT; CDR3 protein: CASSQATEAFF
V gene: TRBV5-4; D gene: NA; J gene: TRBJ2-3; clone size: NA; CDR3 DNA: TGTGCCAACAGCTTGGGAGGTACAGGGCCATCTGATGCAGATACGCAGTATTTT; CDR3 protein: CANSLGGTGPSDADTQYF
V gene: TRBV27; D gene: TRBD1; J gene: TRBJ2-2; clone size: many; CDR3 DNA: TGTGCCACCCATTCGACAGGGCCCGGGGAGCTGTTTTTT; CDR3 protein: CATHSTGPGELFF
V gene: TRBV9; D gene: NA; J gene: TRBJ1-2; clone size: few; CDR3 DNA: TGTGCCAGCAGCGTGGACCCTCAATGGGGTGAGGGAAACTATGGCTACACCTTC; CDR3 protein: CASSVDPQWGEGNYGYTF
V gene: TRBV25-1; D gene: NA; J gene: TRBJ1-5; clone size: NA; CDR3 DNA: TGTGCCAGCAGTGAATTCTGGGGGGGCAATCAGCCCCAGCATTTT; CDR3 protein: CASSEFWGGNQPQHF
V gene: TRBV28; D gene: NA; J gene: TRBJ2-7; clone size: NA; CDR3 DNA: TGTGCCAGCAGCTCTACGCGGTACGAGCAGTACTTC; CDR3 protein: CASSSTRYEQYF
V gene: TRBV6-4; D gene: NA; J gene: TRBJ2-1; clone size: many; CDR3 DNA: TGTGCCAGCAGTGGGGGTACGGCAGAGCTAAACAATGAGCAGTTCTTC; CDR3 protein: CASSGGTAELNNEQFF
V gene: TRBV5-4; D gene: NA; J gene: TRBJ2-6; clone size: NA; CDR3 DNA: TGTGCCAGCAGCCAAACGGAGAGCTCTGGGGCCAACGTCCTGACTTTC; CDR3 protein: CASSQTESSGANVLTF
V gene: TRBV30; D gene: NA; J gene: TRBJ1-1; clone size: NA; CDR3 DNA: TGTGCCTGGAGTGGGTGGGGGGGCACTGAAGCTTTCTTT; CDR3 protein: CAWSGWGGTEAFF
V gene: TRBV7-2; D gene: TRBD2; J gene: TRBJ2-7; clone size: once; CDR3 DNA: TGTGCCAGCAGCTTAAGGACTAGCGGGACCTACGAGCAGTACTTC; CDR3 protein: CASSLRTSGTYEQYF
V gene: TRBV5-1; D gene: NA; J gene: TRBJ1-2; clone size: NA; CDR3 DNA: TGCGCCAGCAGTGACGGGGGGAGGTTGCGTGGCTACACCTTC; CDR3 protein: CASSDGGRLRGYTF
V gene: TRBV7-9; D gene: NA; J gene: TRBJ1-3; clone size: NA; CDR3 DNA: TGTGCCAGCAGCTCAGCGGGTATCTCTGGAAACACCATATATTTT; CDR3 protein: CASSSAGISGNTIYF
V gene: TRBV28; D gene: TRBD1; J gene: TRBJ2-7; clone size: NA; CDR3 DNA: TGTGCCAGCAGTTTATGGGACAGGGAGACCTACGAGCAGTACTTC; CDR3 protein: CASSLWDRETYEQYF
V gene: TRBV19; D gene: NA; J gene: TRBJ2-1; clone size: NA; CDR3 DNA: TGTGCCAGTAGTGGGGAGGACTACTCCTACAATGAGCAGTTCTTC; CDR3 protein: CASSGEDYSYNEQFF
V gene: TRBV9; D gene: TRBD2; J gene: TRBJ2-3; clone size: NA; CDR3 DNA: TGTGCCAGCAGCGTAGCCACGGGGGGAGGGCCTGGAGATACGCAGTATTTT; CDR3 protein: CASSVATGGGPGDTQYF
V gene: TRBV6-5; D gene: TRBD2; J gene: TRBJ2-7; clone size: many; CDR3 DNA: TGTGCCAGCACCACTAGCGGCAGGATCTACGAGCAGTACTTC; CDR3 protein: CASTTSGRIYEQYF
V gene: TRBV6-5; D gene: NA; J gene: TRBJ2-1; clone size: NA; CDR3 DNA: TGTGCCAGCAGTTCGGAGGGATCCTACAATGAGCAGTTCTTC; CDR3 protein: CASSSEGSYNEQFF
V gene: TRBV28; D gene: NA; J gene: TRBJ2-7; clone size: NA; CDR3 DNA: TGTGCCAGCCGTCAAAACCCTCCGCACGACGAGCAGTACTTC; CDR3 protein: CASRQNPPHDEQYF
V gene: TRBV30; D gene: NA; J gene: TRBJ1-6; clone size: NA; CDR3 DNA: TGTGCCTGGAGTGTTTCGGGATCACCCCTCCACTTT; CDR3 protein: CAWSVSGSPLHF
V gene: TRBV7-3; D gene: NA; J gene: TRBJ1-3; clone size: NA; CDR3 DNA: TGTGCCAGCAGCCCCAACCCTGGAAACACCATATATTTT; CDR3 protein: CASSPNPGNTIYF
V gene: TRBV7-8; D gene: NA; J gene: TRBJ1-2; clone size: NA; CDR3 DNA: TGTGCCAGCAGCTTAGGGCCCTCGGAGGTCCTCTATGGCTACACCTTC; CDR3 protein: CASSLGPSEVLYGYTF
V gene: TRBV5-1; D gene: NA; J gene: TRBJ1-5; clone size: few; CDR3 DNA: TGCGCCAGCAGCTTGGTTGGGGGCGATCAGCCCCAGCATTTT; CDR3 protein: CASSLVGGDQPQHF
V gene: TRBV7-9; D gene: TRBD2; J gene: TRBJ2-7; clone size: NA; CDR3 DNA: TGTGCCAGCAGCTCACAGCGGGGGGCCTACGAGCAGTACTTC; CDR3 protein: CASSSQRGAYEQYF
V gene: TRBV5-1; D gene: TRBD2; J gene: TRBJ2-5; clone size: once; CDR3 DNA: TGCGCCAGCAGCTGGGGGGGAAAGTCACAAGAGACCCAGTACTTC; CDR3 protein: CASSWGGKSQETQYF
V gene: TRBV7-2; D gene: TRBD2; J gene: TRBJ2-7; clone size: NA; CDR3 DNA: TGTGCCAGCAGCATCGGACCTAGCGGGAGGGCCTCTCCCTACGAGCAGTACTTC; CDR3 protein: CASSIGPSGRASPYEQYF
V gene: TRBV14; D gene: TRBD2; J gene: TRBJ2-4; clone size: NA; CDR3 DNA: TGTGCCAGCAGCCAAGAAGCGGGGGGGAACATTCAGTACTTC; CDR3 protein: CASSQEAGGNIQYF
V gene: TRBV28; D gene: TRBD2; J gene: TRBJ2-1; clone size: NA; CDR3 DNA: TGTGCCACCCACACTAGCGGGAGGGCAGGGGGGAATGAGCAGTTCTTC; CDR3 protein: CATHTSGRAGGNEQFF
V gene: TRBV18; D gene: TRBD2; J gene: TRBJ2-2; clone size: NA; CDR3 DNA: TGTGCCAGCTCACGGACTAGCGGGAGAGGTACCGGGGAGCTGTTTTTT; CDR3 protein: CASSRTSGRGTGELFF
V gene: TRBV6-1; D gene: NA; J gene: TRBJ2-7; clone size: NA; CDR3 DNA: TGTGCCAGCAGTGCTCTGGCTAGCCAGGCCTACGAGCAGTACTTC; CDR3 protein: CASSALASQAYEQYF
V gene: TRBV29-1; D gene: NA; J gene: TRBJ2-7; clone size: NA; CDR3 DNA: TGCAGCGGTGGGGGCACCTACGAGCAGTACTTC; CDR3 protein: CSGGGTYEQYF
V gene: TRBV7-3; D gene: TRBD2; J gene: TRBJ2-1; clone size: NA; CDR3 DNA: TGTGCCAGCAGCTTATTCGGGCCGGGACTAGCGGCTTACAATGAGCAGTTCTTC; CDR3 protein: CASSLFGPGLAAYNEQFF
V gene: TRBV6-5; D gene: TRBD1; J gene: TRBJ1-2; clone size: NA; CDR3 DNA: TGTGCCAGCAGCCGGGACAGTACCTATGGCTACACCTTC; CDR3 protein: CASSRDSTYGYTF
V gene: TRBV14; D gene: NA; J gene: TRBJ2-7; clone size: NA; CDR3 DNA: TGTGCCAGCAGCACCAACCGGCTCTACGAGCAGTACTTC; CDR3 protein: CASSTNRLYEQYF
V gene: TRBV7-2; D gene: NA; J gene: TRBJ1-2; clone size: NA; CDR3 DNA: TGTGCCAGCAGCTTACGGAACCCGAGGGTCGGCTACACCTTC; CDR3 protein: CASSLRNPRVGYTF
V gene: TRBV19; D gene: TRBD2; J gene: TRBJ2-3; clone size: NA; CDR3 DNA: TGTGCCAGTAGTCGCCGTTGGGCTAGCGGGAGCACAGATACGCAGTATTTT; CDR3 protein: CASSRRWASGSTDTQYF
V gene: TRBV4-1; D gene: NA; J gene: TRBJ1-5; clone size: NA; CDR3 DNA: TGCGCCAGCAGCCAAGGACCAGGGATAGGTCAGCCCCAGCATTTT; CDR3 protein: CASSQGPGIGQPQHF
V gene: TRBV5-6; D gene: TRBD2; J gene: TRBJ2-5; clone size: NA; CDR3 DNA: TGTGCCAGGCCTAGCGGAACCCCCGGGGAGACCCAGTACTTC; CDR3 protein: CARPSGTPGETQYF
V gene: TRBV6-5; D gene: NA; J gene: TRBJ2-7; clone size: once; CDR3 DNA: TGTGCCAGCAGTTACGCAGGGCCCTACGAGCAGTACTTC; CDR3 protein: CASSYAGPYEQYF
V gene: TRBV7-9; D gene: NA; J gene: TRBJ2-3; clone size: NA; CDR3 DNA: TGTGCCAGCAGTCCGAAGTTAGGGGGTCGGACAGATACGCAGTATTTT; CDR3 protein: CASSPKLGGRTDTQYF